The 6 T cell receptor beta chains given below trace back to one sample, sequenced in a study of sequential checkpoint blockade in melanoma. Treatment of the sample: randomized to nivolumab then ipilimumab (arm A) or the reverse (arm B). The method was immunoSEQ multiplex PCR; TCRdb's version includes in-frame clones alone and lacks a portion of them. The sample has about 3,800 clones, 20% to 25% seen once. Sequencing used tumor tissue (inferred from file names), obtained from a patient given nivolumab and ipilimumab in sequence. The origin of the receptors is a human donor with melanoma.

This clone was detected ten times or more. The chain employs TRBV11-3 and TRBJ2-5; the D gene is possibly TRBD1 (6 bases). This CDR3 is built from 14 residues. Trimming shortened V by 4 bases and J by 4 bases, and 13 bases separated the two germline ends. CDR1 is SGHNT, CDR2 YENEEA, per germline. The CDR3 sequence: CASSWGHDRETQYF. Here the CDR3 DNA reads TGTGCCAGCAGCTGGGGACACGATCGAGAGACCCAGTACTTC.

This clone appeared many times. This rearrangement joins TRBV7-2 to TRBJ2-1; 10 positions match TRBD2. Trimming removed 9 bases from V and 4 bases from J; junction bases left unmatched: 3. Germline V gives CDR1 SGHTA, CDR2 FQGNSA. The CDR3 has 13 residues. CDR3 DNA sequence: TGTGCCAGTAGCGGGAGGCTATACAATGAGCAGTTCTTC. It is translated as CASSGRLYNEQFF.

Only a few counts were recorded for this clone. The chain has TRBV6-1 and TRBJ1-2, with D possibly being TRBD1 (6 bases). V shed 0 bases and J shed 5 bases, with 16 bases lying between them. The germline V gene encodes CDR1 MNHNS and CDR2 SASEGT. The CDR3 totals 16 residues. CDR3 residues: CASSEAGRGTPYGYTF. In nucleotides, the CDR3 is TGTGCCAGCAGTGAAGCGGGGAGGGGGACTCCGTATGGCTACACCTTC.

This clone was counted at least ten times. The chain joins TRBV11-3 to TRBJ2-3, with 9 bases aligning to TRBD2. J lost 1 base, V lost 3 bases, and 2 bases had no gene match. The CDR3 extends over 15 amino acids. Germline CDR1 SGHNT, CDR2 YENEEA. The CDR3 loop is CASSLVAGGTDTQYF. The DNA of the CDR3 is TGTGCCAGCAGCTTGGTAGCGGGAGGCACAGATACGCAGTATTTT.

This clone was seen ten or more times. CDR3 in DNA: TGTGCCAGCAGCCCGGGACTTAGCTCTGGAAACACCATATATTTT. It yields the protein CASSPGLSSGNTIYF. The chain combines TRBV11-3 with TRBJ1-3; the D gene is possibly TRBD1 (5 bases). The CDR3 is made up of 15 amino acids. Germline V gene lookup returns CDR1 SGHNT and CDR2 YENEEA. Trimming left V 5 bases short and J 0 bases short, with 11 bases between.

This chain joins TRBV14 and TRBJ2-1; TRBD2 matches 8 bases. The CDR3 runs to 16 residues. Trimming took 4 bases from V and 9 from J; bases not matched to a gene: 14. Germline V CDR1 and CDR2: SGHDN, FVKESK. CDR3 DNA: TGTGCCAGCAGCCCCCTGGAGGCGGGAGGATCTGCTGAGCAGTTCTTC. This codes for CASSPLEAGGSAEQFF.